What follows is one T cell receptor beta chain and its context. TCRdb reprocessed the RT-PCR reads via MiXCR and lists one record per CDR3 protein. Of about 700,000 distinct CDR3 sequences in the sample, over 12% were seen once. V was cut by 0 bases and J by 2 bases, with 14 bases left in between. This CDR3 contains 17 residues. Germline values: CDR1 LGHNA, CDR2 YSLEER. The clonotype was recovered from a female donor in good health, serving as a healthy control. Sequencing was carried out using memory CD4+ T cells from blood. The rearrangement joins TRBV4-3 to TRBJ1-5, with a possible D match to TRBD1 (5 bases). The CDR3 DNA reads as TGCGCCAGCAGCCAAGAAGCAGTAGGGGTTGGCAATCAGCCCCAGCATTTT. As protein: CASSQEAVGVGNQPQHF.